The rows below give T cell receptor beta chains drawn from one sample of a study of naive and memory T cell subsets. One entry per CDR3 protein, called by TCRdb with MiXCR from the UMI-ligation and nested PCR reads. The sample lists 11,000 to 15,000 distinct CDR3 sequences; roughly 5% were seen once. Sequencing was performed on skin, taken from a tuberculin skin test site. These receptors came from an adult in good health. The CDR3 runs from the conserved cysteine through the conserved F or W. A D gene is named only where the DNA matches it firmly. Not every row has a clone size; where given, it reads once, few, many or a size class.

>TRBV10-3|TRBD1|many|TRBJ1-1
CAISPKGTDTEAFF
TGTGCCATCAGTCCGAAGGGGACAGACACTGAAGCTTTCTTT
>TRBV27|-|many|TRBJ2-7
CASAPPVGEGTQGSYEQYF
TGTGCCAGCGCCCCCCCGGTGGGTGAGGGGACCCAGGGGTCCTACGAGCAGTACTTC
>TRBV4-3|-|few|TRBJ2-3
CASSQNRARTDTQYF
TGCGCCAGCAGCCAAAACAGGGCGCGCACAGATACGCAGTATTTT
>TRBV29-1|TRBD1|many|TRBJ2-2
CSADSGTGSTGELFF
TGCAGCGCTGACTCCGGGACAGGGAGCACCGGGGAGCTGTTTTTT
>TRBV11-2|-|many|TRBJ1-1
CASSLGLNTEAFF
TGTGCCAGCAGCTTGGGGTTGAACACTGAAGCTTTCTTT
>TRBV7-2|-|many|TRBJ1-6
CASSLNGGYNSPLHF
TGTGCCAGCAGCCTAAATGGGGGCTATAATTCACCCCTCCACTTT
>TRBV18|-|many|TRBJ1-1
CASSRQDWMNTEAFF
TGTGCCAGCTCACGTCAGGACTGGATGAACACTGAAGCTTTCTTT
>TRBV10-3|-|few|TRBJ2-7
CAISEGAYYEQYF
TGTGCCATCAGTGAGGGGGCTTACTACGAGCAGTACTTC
>TRBV7-8|TRBD1|medium-sized|TRBJ2-7
CASSRQGAAYEQYF
TGTGCCAGCAGCCGACAGGGGGCTGCCTACGAGCAGTACTTC
>TRBV20-1|-|-|TRBJ1-6
CSARDRFSGLTLHF
TGCAGTGCTAGAGATCGGTTTTCGGGTCTGACTCTCCACTTT
>TRBV7-2|-|medium-sized|TRBJ1-1
CASSVRDLNTEAFF
TGTGCCAGCAGCGTTCGGGACCTGAATACTGAAGCTTTCTTT
>TRBV4-2|TRBD2|-|TRBJ2-1
CASSQHLAGGYNEQFF
TGTGCCAGCAGCCAGCATCTAGCGGGGGGGTACAATGAGCAGTTCTTC
>TRBV7-3|-|-|TRBJ2-1
CASSLIVQGYNEQFF
TGTGCCAGCAGCTTAATAGTCCAGGGGTACAATGAGCAGTTCTTC
>TRBV5-1|TRBD2|many|TRBJ2-2
CASTFSSGGPNTGELFF
TGCGCCAGCACCTTCTCTAGCGGGGGGCCGAACACCGGGGAGCTGTTTTTT
>TRBV29-1|-|medium-sized|TRBJ2-3
CSVGTQYF
TGCAGCGTTGGTACGCAGTATTTT
>TRBV3-1|-|many|TRBJ2-7
CASSQDRAGDPLSYEQYF
TGTGCCAGCAGCCAAGATAGGGCAGGCGATCCCCTCTCCTACGAGCAGTACTTC
>TRBV7-9|TRBD2|many|TRBJ2-5
CASKRGVSETQYF
TGTGCCAGCAAGCGGGGGGTCTCGGAGACCCAGTACTTC
>TRBV19|-|many|TRBJ1-5
CASSERGDQPQHF
TGTGCCAGTAGCGAAAGGGGGGATCAGCCCCAGCATTTT
>TRBV7-2|-|many|TRBJ1-1
CASSSQGGRNTEAFF
TGTGCCAGCAGCTCACAGGGAGGTCGGAACACTGAAGCTTTCTTT
>TRBV25-1|-|many|TRBJ2-5
CASSEPGARGETQYF
TGTGCCAGCAGTGAACCAGGGGCGAGGGGAGAGACCCAGTACTTC
>TRBV7-2|TRBD1|few|TRBJ1-4
CASSTGTARWTNEKLFF
TGTGCCAGCAGCACCGGGACAGCCCGTTGGACTAATGAAAAACTGTTTTTT
>TRBV11-2|-|-|TRBJ1-2
CASSFLGGPNYGYTF
TGTGCCAGCAGCTTTCTTGGGGGGCCGAACTATGGCTACACCTTC
>TRBV28|TRBD1|many|TRBJ1-2
CATGDRGYGYTF
TGTGCCACCGGGGACAGGGGGTATGGCTACACCTTC
>TRBV7-9|-|few|TRBJ1-2
CASSWRFGYTF
TGTGCCAGCAGCTGGAGGTTTGGCTACACCTTC
>TRBV7-9|-|few|TRBJ1-4
CASTQNRLGEKLFF
TGTGCCAGCACCCAAAACCGCCTGGGGGAAAAACTGTTTTTT
>TRBV10-3|TRBD2|medium-sized|TRBJ2-1
CAISEETGGYEQFF
TGTGCCATCAGTGAGGAGACGGGGGGGTATGAGCAGTTCTTC
>TRBV5-5|-|medium-sized|TRBJ2-3
CASSTPFSAYTTRRSTDTQYF
TGTGCCAGCAGCACCCCCTTTTCAGCGTACACCACCCGACGTAGCACAGATACGCAGTATTTT
>TRBV7-8|-|many|TRBJ1-6
CASSLAGLYNSPLHF
TGTGCCAGCAGCTTAGCAGGGCTCTATAATTCACCCCTCCACTTT
>TRBV20-1|-|many|TRBJ1-4
CSVPTPTNEKLFF
TGCAGTGTTCCGACACCAACTAATGAAAAACTGTTTTTT
>TRBV5-5|-|many|TRBJ1-5
CASSLDSGTQPQHF
TGTGCCAGCAGCTTGGATTCGGGGACTCAGCCCCAGCATTTT